This record covers a single T cell receptor beta chain. The antigen is undetermined. These data come from a study of identifying expanded T cells in peripheral blood. Libraries were prepared by immunoSEQ multiplex PCR; TCRdb keeps only in-frame clonotypes and omits some of them. The data hold about 80,000 clones, with around 90% observed a single time. No infections or other immune events were documented during collection. Study-level points and caveats: Roughly 1.2 clones differed between technical replicates, versus around 16 and 19 over time. Variance in clone template counts between two-week samples significantly increased with total template count across all healthy donors.

V was shortened by 5 bases and J by 0 bases, with 13 bases between the two germline ends. The CDR3 totals 15 residues. CDR1 is SGHTA, CDR2 FQGNSA, per germline. Sequenced sample: blood. The rearrangement joins TRBV7-2 to TRBJ1-1, with D perhaps TRBD1 (5 bases). The origin of this receptor is a person between 18 and 75 years old in good health. Here the CDR3 DNA reads TGTGCCAGCAGCCTCCGGGGCTTCATGAACACTGAAGCTTTCTTT. Its translation is CASSLRGFMNTEAFF.